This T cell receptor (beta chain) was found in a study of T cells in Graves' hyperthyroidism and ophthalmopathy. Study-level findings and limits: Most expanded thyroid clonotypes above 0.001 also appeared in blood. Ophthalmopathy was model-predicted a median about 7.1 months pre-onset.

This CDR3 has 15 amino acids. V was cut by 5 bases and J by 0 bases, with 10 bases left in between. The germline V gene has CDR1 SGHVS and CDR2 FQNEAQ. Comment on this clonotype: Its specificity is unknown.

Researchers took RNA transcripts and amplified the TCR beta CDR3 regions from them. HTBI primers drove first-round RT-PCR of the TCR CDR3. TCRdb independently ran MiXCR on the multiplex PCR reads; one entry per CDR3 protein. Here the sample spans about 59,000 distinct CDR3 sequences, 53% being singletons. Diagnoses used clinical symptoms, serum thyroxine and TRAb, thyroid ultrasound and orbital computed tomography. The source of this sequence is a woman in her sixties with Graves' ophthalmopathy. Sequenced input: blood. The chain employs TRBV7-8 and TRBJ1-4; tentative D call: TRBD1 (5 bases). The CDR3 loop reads CASSLKTATNEKLFF. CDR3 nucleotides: TGTGCCAGCAGCCTTAAGACAGCAACTAATGAAAAACTGTTTTTT. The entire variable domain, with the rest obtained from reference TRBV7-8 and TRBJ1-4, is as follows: GAGVSQSPRYKVAKRGQDVALRCDPISGHVSLFWYQQALGQGPEFLTYFQNEAQLDKSGLPSDRFFAERPEGSVSTLKIQRTQQEDSAVYLCASSLKTATNEKLFFGSGTQLSVL.